This TCR beta chain was found in a study of metastatic and nonmetastatic thyroid tumors. Study as a whole: Across peripheral blood and tumor or nodule tissue samples taken from malignant and benign thyroid patients, the repertoires were compared with one another. Study-wide results and caveats: Significantly greater TCR beta diversity was reportedly found in malignant thyroid tumors than in benign nodules (in blood and tumor).

TCRdb reprocessed the PCR reads using MiXCR. The table records over 9,000 clones, roughly 28% of them present only once. Before thyroid surgery, none of the patients had received any treatment. Trimming shortened V by 0 bases and J by 7 bases, and 7 bases separated the two germline ends. In germline, CDR1 is SGDLS, CDR2 YYNGEE. The CDR3 covers 12 residues. This clone is judged medium-sized. Its antigen is still unknown. The chain combines TRBV9 with TRBJ1-2; perhaps TRBD1 as D (5 bases). The TCR originated in a female donor with papillary thyroid cancer or a benign thyroid nodule (not recorded which). Some clones in this sample may be carry-over from other donors' samples. Sequenced: tumor tissue. The chain's CDR3 is CASSVAGGGYTF. CDR3 in DNA: TGTGCCAGCAGCGTAGCGGGGGGTGGCTACACCTTC.